The sample holds a few counts of the clone carrying this T cell receptor beta chain. The target antigen is unknown. This CDR3 has 12 amino acids. V gave up 10 bases and J gave up 15 bases; unmatched junction bases: 11. Germline-derived CDR1 and CDR2 are MNHNS and SASEGT. One entry per CDR3 protein results from TCRdb running MiXCR on the reads. The repertoire consists of about 55,000 distinct CDR3 sequences, with 20% to 25% occurring once and the leading ten covering about two thirds. This sample is part of a study of T cell repertoires in cytomegalovirus infection. In the study overall: Carrying CMV and the relevant HLA type showed in public TCR beta signatures.

The receptor was derived from a human donor in good health (CMV status not recorded). Some clones in this sample may be carry-over from other donors' samples. This specimen was CD8+ T cells from cultured PBMCs, taken from culture after CMV antigen stimulation. This sequence joins TRBV6-1 and TRBJ2-1; 11 bases fit TRBD2. The CDR3 spells CATKLAGVSAFF. The CDR3 DNA follows: TGTGCCACCAAACTAGCGGGAGTTAGTGCGTTCTTC.